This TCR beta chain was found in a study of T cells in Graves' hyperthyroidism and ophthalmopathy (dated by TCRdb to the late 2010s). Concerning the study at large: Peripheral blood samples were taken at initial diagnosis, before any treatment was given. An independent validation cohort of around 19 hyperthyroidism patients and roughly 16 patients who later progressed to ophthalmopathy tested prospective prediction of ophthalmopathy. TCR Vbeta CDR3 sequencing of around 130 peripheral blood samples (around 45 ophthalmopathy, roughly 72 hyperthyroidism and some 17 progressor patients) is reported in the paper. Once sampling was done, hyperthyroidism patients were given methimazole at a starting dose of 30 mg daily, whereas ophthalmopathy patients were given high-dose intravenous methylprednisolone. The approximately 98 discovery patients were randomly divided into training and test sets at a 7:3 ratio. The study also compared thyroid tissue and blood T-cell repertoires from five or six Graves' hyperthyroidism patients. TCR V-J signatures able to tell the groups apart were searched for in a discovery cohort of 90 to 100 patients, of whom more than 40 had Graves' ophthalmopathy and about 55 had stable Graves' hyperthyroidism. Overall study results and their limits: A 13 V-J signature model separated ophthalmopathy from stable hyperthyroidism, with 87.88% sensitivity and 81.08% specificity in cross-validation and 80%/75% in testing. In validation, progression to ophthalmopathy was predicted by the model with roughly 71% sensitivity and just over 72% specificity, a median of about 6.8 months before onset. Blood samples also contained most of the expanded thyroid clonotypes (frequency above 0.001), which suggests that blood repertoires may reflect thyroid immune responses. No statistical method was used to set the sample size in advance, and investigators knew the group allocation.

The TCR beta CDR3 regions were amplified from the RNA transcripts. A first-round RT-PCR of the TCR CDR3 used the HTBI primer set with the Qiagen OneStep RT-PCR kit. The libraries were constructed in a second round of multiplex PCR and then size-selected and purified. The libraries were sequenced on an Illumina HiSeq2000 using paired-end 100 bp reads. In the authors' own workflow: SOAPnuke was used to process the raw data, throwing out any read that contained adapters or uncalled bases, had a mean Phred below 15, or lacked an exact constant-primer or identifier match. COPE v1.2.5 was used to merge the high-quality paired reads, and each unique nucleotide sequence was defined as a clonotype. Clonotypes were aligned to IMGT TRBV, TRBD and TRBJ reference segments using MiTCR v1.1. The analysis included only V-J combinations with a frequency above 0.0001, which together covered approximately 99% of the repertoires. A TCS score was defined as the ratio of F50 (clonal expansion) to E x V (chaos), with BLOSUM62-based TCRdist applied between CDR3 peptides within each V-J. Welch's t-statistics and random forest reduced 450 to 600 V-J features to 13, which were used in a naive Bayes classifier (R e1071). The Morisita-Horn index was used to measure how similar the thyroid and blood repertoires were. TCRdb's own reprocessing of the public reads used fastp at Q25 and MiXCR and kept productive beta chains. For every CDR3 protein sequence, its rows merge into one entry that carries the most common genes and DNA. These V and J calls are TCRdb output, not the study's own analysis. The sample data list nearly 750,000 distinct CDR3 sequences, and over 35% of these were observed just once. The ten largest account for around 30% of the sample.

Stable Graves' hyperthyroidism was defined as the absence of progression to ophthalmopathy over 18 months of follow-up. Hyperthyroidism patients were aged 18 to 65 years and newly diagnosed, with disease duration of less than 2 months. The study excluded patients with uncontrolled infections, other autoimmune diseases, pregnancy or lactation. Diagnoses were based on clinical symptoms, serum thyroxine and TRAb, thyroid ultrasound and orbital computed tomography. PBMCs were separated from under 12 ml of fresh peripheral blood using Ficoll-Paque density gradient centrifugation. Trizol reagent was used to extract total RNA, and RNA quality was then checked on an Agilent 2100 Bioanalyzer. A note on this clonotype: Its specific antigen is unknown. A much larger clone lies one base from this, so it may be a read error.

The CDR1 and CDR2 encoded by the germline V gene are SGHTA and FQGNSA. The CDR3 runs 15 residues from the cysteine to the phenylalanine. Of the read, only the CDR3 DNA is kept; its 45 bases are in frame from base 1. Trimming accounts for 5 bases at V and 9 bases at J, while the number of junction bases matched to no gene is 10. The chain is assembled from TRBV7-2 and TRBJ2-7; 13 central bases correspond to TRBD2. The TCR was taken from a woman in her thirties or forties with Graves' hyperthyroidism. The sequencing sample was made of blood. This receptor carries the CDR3 CTSSPRTSGRIGQYF. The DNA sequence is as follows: TGTACCAGCAGCCCTAGGACTAGCGGGAGAATTGGGCAGTACTTC.